The 15 T cell receptor beta chains below all came from one sample that was sequenced in a study of blood T cell repertoires in COVID-19. Profiled with immunoSEQ multiplex PCR; TCRdb holds only in-frame clones, not every one. Seen here are some 29,000 clones, approximately 90% observed once, and the top ten hold around 9.9%. Sequencing input: peripheral blood. Receptors were obtained from a human donor in a cohort sampled during active COVID-19.

V usage is TRBV7-3 and J usage is TRBJ2-1; 12 positions match TRBD1. Per the germline V gene, CDR1 is SGHTA and CDR2 is FQGTGA. V gave up 4 bases and J gave up 4 bases; unmatched junction bases: 8. The CDR3 has 17 amino acids. This CDR3 is CASSWGQGANGYNEQFF. The DNA for the CDR3 is TGTGCCAGCAGCTGGGGACAGGGGGCCAACGGATACAATGAGCAGTTCTTC.

The V gene is TRBV5-1, the J gene TRBJ2-7; 10 nucleotides line up with TRBD1. V trimming: 4 bases; J trimming: 2 bases; junction bases outside the gene matches: 3. The CDR3 is made up of 14 amino acids. Germline V lookup: CDR1 SGHRS, CDR2 YFSETQ. The CDR3 DNA is TGCGCCAGCAGCGGGACAGGGGCCCCCTACGAGCAGTACTTC. Amino acid sequence: CASSGTGAPYEQYF.

V is TRBV2 and J is TRBJ2-3, with TRBD2 as a possible D gene (5 bases). Germline loops: CDR1 SNHLY, CDR2 FYNNEI. The germline V and J ends were trimmed by 2 bases and 1 base, with 16 bases remaining between them. CDR3 length: 17 amino acids. The DNA for the CDR3 is TGTGCCAGCAGTGAACCCAGGCTAGCCCTCGGCACAGATACGCAGTATTTT. Protein: CASSEPRLALGTDTQYF.

The V and J genes are TRBV28 and TRBJ2-1; 16 nucleotides align to TRBD2. CDR3 length: 19 amino acids. V was pared by 6 bases and J by 4 bases, with 12 bases of the junction left unmatched. Germline loops: CDR1 MDHEN, CDR2 SYDVKM. In nucleotides, the CDR3 is TGTGCCAGCAGCCGTCCGGGACTAGCGGGGGGGGGCTATTACAATGAGCAGTTCTTC. Its translation is CASSRPGLAGGGYYNEQFF.

The table lists this clone with a few counts. This CDR3 reads CASSQDYIADSSYEQYF. For the CDR3, the DNA is TGCGCCAGCAGCCAAGATTACATAGCGGACTCCTCCTACGAGCAGTACTTC. The chain links TRBV4-1 to TRBJ2-7; a weak D match, TRBD2 (6 bases). The CDR3 covers 17 residues. The V end lost 0 bases, the J end lost 0 bases, and 15 bases lay between the germline ends. CDR1 is MGHRA, CDR2 YSYEKL, per germline.

This rearrangement joins TRBV10-3 to TRBJ2-5; 9 nucleotides align to TRBD2. Germline V gene lookup returns CDR1 ENHRY and CDR2 SYGVKD. V shed 0 bases and J 1 base; nucleotides not matched to a gene: 6. There are 17 residues in the CDR3. CDR3 in DNA: TGTGCCATCAGTGAGTCGAGGCTAGCGGGGCCCCAAGAGACCCAGTACTTC. This encodes CAISESRLAGPQETQYF.

The J gene is TRBJ2-7, the V gene TRBV28; 10 bases are a match to TRBD2. CDR3 size: 14 residues. Germline trimming cut 6 bases from V and 7 bases from J; bases unmatched to any gene: 9. Germline V gene lookup returns CDR1 MDHEN and CDR2 SYDVKM. CDR3 protein: CASRGAGGPKEQYF. The CDR3 DNA follows: TGTGCCAGCAGGGGAGCGGGGGGGCCTAAAGAGCAGTACTTC. Together with reference TRBV28 and TRBJ2-7, the CDR3 gives the full variable domain: DVKVTQSSRYLVKRTGEKVFLECVQDMDHENMFWYRQDPGLGLRLIYFSYDVKMKEKGDIPEGYSVSREKKERFSLILESASTNQTSMYLCASRGAGGPKEQYFGPGTRLTVT.

The chain employs TRBV5-6 and TRBJ2-3; 12 bases line up with TRBD2. From germline, CDR1 is SGHDT and CDR2 YYEEEE. The CDR3 sequence is 15 residues long. Losses at the gene ends were 4 bases for V and 2 bases for J; bases not matched to a gene: 2. The CDR3 spells CASSGLAGTTDTQYF. The CDR3, as DNA: TGTGCCAGCAGCGGACTAGCGGGGACCACAGATACGCAGTATTTT.

The chain employs TRBV7-8 and TRBJ2-7, with D maybe TRBD2 (6 bases). The V and J ends lost 5 bases and 0 bases respectively, with 20 bases between them. The V gene's germline CDR1 is SGHVS and CDR2 FQNEAQ. The CDR3 sequence is 17 residues long. CDR3 nucleotide sequence: TGTGCCAGCAGCCAAAGCCTTGGGACTTTTAGCTCCTACGAGCAGTACTTC. This gives the protein CASSQSLGTFSSYEQYF.

This clone was detected only once. The chain carries TRBV28 and TRBJ2-2, with 7 bases fitting TRBD2. The J segment lost 4 bases and the V segment lost 7 bases, leaving 6 bases of the junction unmatched. Germline-derived CDR1 and CDR2 are MDHEN and SYDVKM. CDR3 length equals 14 residues. Here the CDR3 reads CASTPGGSTGELFF. The CDR3, as DNA: TGTGCCAGCACCCCGGGAGGTAGCACCGGGGAGCTGTTTTTT.

V usage is TRBV28 and J usage is TRBJ2-4; 10 bases map to TRBD1. Germline-derived CDR1 and CDR2 are MDHEN and SYDVKM. The CDR3 runs to 14 residues. V shed 4 bases, J shed 12 bases, and the junction held 9 bases outside the gene matches. The CDR3: CASSSFRTGGGQYF. The CDR3, as DNA: TGTGCCAGCAGTTCGTTCAGGACAGGGGGTGGTCAGTACTTC.

This clone was observed a single time. This chain links TRBV28 with TRBJ2-2; D perhaps matches TRBD1 (5 bases). This CDR3 has 14 residues. V was shortened by 3 bases and J by 4 bases, with 9 bases between the two germline ends. Germline CDR1 reads MDHEN; CDR2 reads SYDVKM. CDR3 bases: TGTGCCAGCAGTTTCGGCAGGGTCACCGGGGAGCTGTTTTTT. Translation gives CASSFGRVTGELFF. Full variable domain (rest looked up from reference TRBV28 and TRBJ2-2): DVKVTQSSRYLVKRTGEKVFLECVQDMDHENMFWYRQDPGLGLRLIYFSYDVKMKEKGDIPEGYSVSREKKERFSLILESASTNQTSMYLCASSFGRVTGELFFGEGSRLTVL.

The J gene is TRBJ2-3, the V gene TRBV4-3; D remains ambiguous. Germline assignment: CDR1 LGHNA and CDR2 YSLEER. The V gene lost 0 bases and the J gene lost 2 bases, with 6 bases spanning the gap. The CDR3 is 14 amino acids. The CDR3 reads CASSQEAVTDTQYF. The CDR3 nucleotides read TGCGCCAGCAGCCAAGAGGCAGTCACAGATACGCAGTATTTT.

V gene TRBV7-9 combines with J gene TRBJ1-1, with D hard to call. Between the trimmed V and J ends, which lost 2 bases and 0 bases, there was a span of 10 bases. CDR1 and CDR2 (germline): SEHNR, FQNEAQ (reference sequence). This CDR3 spans 15 amino acids. The CDR3 nucleotides are TGTGCCAGCAGCTTATACCCAAACATGAACACTGAAGCTTTCTTT. This encodes CASSLYPNMNTEAFF.

The genes are TRBV2 and TRBJ2-1, with 7 bases identical to TRBD2. V was clipped by 7 bases and J by 6 bases; unmatched bases: 6. Germline loops: CDR1 SNHLY, CDR2 FYNNEI. The CDR3 runs 13 residues. The CDR3, as DNA: TGTGCCAGCAAAGCGGGGACGACCAATGAGCAGTTCTTC. Protein product: CASKAGTTNEQFF.